Below are 29 T cell receptor beta chains sequenced from a single sample in a study of control samples from healthy donors and cancer patients. TCRdb's table, derived via immunoSEQ multiplex PCR, lists solely in-frame clones and lacks some. This sample yields over 150,000 clones, of which 90% to 95% are seen a single time; 1.4% to 1.5% belongs to the top ten. The sample taken for sequencing was blood. The receptors shown here come from a man between 18 and 35 years old in good health.

This sequence joins TRBV4-2 and TRBJ1-6, with D possibly TRBD1 on 5 matching bases. There are 17 residues in the CDR3. Germline CDR1 reads LGHNA; CDR2 reads YNFKEQ. V was pared by 0 bases and J by 10 bases, with 19 bases between. The CDR3 DNA is TGTGCCAGCAGCCAAGAGTATCAGGGAGGAATAAGCTCACCCCTCCACTTT. As protein: CASSQEYQGGISSPLHF.

CDR3 in DNA: TGTGCCAGTGGGACCGGGGGCAGCTACGAGCAGTACTTC. Protein sequence: CASGTGGSYEQYF. V is TRBV19 and J is TRBJ2-7; D tentatively fits TRBD1 or TRBD2 (6 bases each). This CDR3 has 13 residues. V was shortened by 8 bases and J by 3 bases, with 14 bases between the two germline ends. Germline values: CDR1 LNHDA, CDR2 SQIVND (reference sequence).

The DNA for the CDR3 is TGTGCCAGCAGTTCGTCCCCTAGGAGCGGGGGGGGCTCCTACAATGAGCAGTTCTTC. This translates into CASSSSPRSGGGSYNEQFF. V and J are TRBV28 and TRBJ2-1, with TRBD2 matching over 10 bases. CDR1 and CDR2 (germline): MDHEN, SYDVKM. The CDR3 covers 19 residues. Unmatched junction bases numbered 12, after V lost 4 bases and J lost 0 bases.

This clone appeared a single time. V gene TRBV6-5 combines with J gene TRBJ1-6; 9 bases fit TRBD1. Per germline, CDR1 MNHEY and CDR2 SVGAGI. The J segment lost 9 bases and the V segment lost 6 bases, leaving 6 bases of the junction unmatched. There are 14 residues in the CDR3. This CDR3 reads CASRPGQGGSPLHF. CDR3 nucleotides: TGTGCCAGCAGGCCGGGACAGGGAGGTTCACCCCTCCACTTT.

The gene calls are TRBV2 and TRBJ2-3, with D possibly TRBD2 on 5 matching bases. The CDR3 contains 17 residues. Germline CDR1 and CDR2: SNHLY and FYNNEI. V gave up 6 bases and J gave up 1 base, with 20 bases separating them. CDR3 amino acids: CASRPHLLAWGTDTQYF. The CDR3 nucleotides are TGTGCCAGCAGACCACATTTGCTAGCATGGGGCACAGATACGCAGTATTTT.

CDR3 sequence: CASSQPGETRPAFF. The CDR3 DNA follows: TGTGCCAGCAGCCAACCCGGCGAAACACGGCCAGCTTTCTTT. This chain joins TRBV5-4 and TRBJ1-1, with unresolved D. This CDR3 has 14 residues. With 4 bases removed from V and 10 bases from J, the gap between germline ends came to 20 bases. Germline V gene lookup returns CDR1 SGHNT and CDR2 YYREEE (reference sequence).

With regard to this clone: The sample holds other DNA sequences that translate to the same CDR3. The chain uses TRBV5-1 and TRBJ2-6; D call uncertain. The CDR3 contains 16 residues. Trimming stripped 0 bases from V and 2 bases from J, with 9 bases between. The V gene's germline CDR1 is SGHRS and CDR2 YFSETQ. As DNA, the CDR3 is TGCGCCAGCAGCTTGGTTGAGTCAGCTGGGGCCAACGTCCTGACTTTC. Its translation is CASSLVESAGANVLTF.

The chain employs TRBV24-1 and TRBJ2-1; 10 bases are shared with TRBD2. Losses at the gene ends were 3 bases for V and 8 bases for J; bases not matched to a gene: 9. The germline gives CDR1 KGHDR, CDR2 SFDVKD. CDR3 length equals 16 residues. CDR3 sequence: CATSDPSGGAQDEQFF. For the CDR3, the DNA is TGTGCCACCAGTGATCCGAGCGGGGGGGCACAGGATGAGCAGTTCTTC.

This clone appeared a single time. The chain is built from TRBV6-5 and TRBJ2-7; 10 nucleotides agree with TRBD2. The CDR3 is made up of 13 amino acids. J gave up 2 bases and V 8 bases, and 3 bases lay outside the gene matches. Germline V lookup: CDR1 MNHEY, CDR2 SVGAGI. CDR3 residues: CASGLAGAYEQYF. As DNA, the CDR3 is TGTGCCAGCGGCCTAGCGGGGGCCTACGAGCAGTACTTC.

The chain has TRBV9 and TRBJ1-1, with 7 positions matching TRBD1. The CDR3 has 13 residues. J gave up 6 bases and V 4 bases, and 6 bases lay outside the gene matches. Germline V gives CDR1 SGDLS, CDR2 YYNGEE. The CDR3 bases are TGTGCCAGCAGCTCAGGACAGGACCCTGAAGCTTTCTTT. This encodes CASSSGQDPEAFF.

The chain employs TRBV12-3 or TRBV12-4 and TRBJ1-1; 10 nucleotides match TRBD1. The CDR3 is 11 residues long. V lost 5 bases and J lost 11; bases outside the gene matches: 2. Written as DNA, the CDR3 is TGTGCCAGCAGTGGGACAGGGGACGCTTTCTTT. Residues: CASSGTGDAFF.

The chain carries TRBV5-1 and TRBJ2-2; D possibly corresponds to TRBD2 (7 bases). The CDR3 runs to 17 residues. V shed 1 base and J shed 5 bases, with 18 bases lying between them. In germline, CDR1 is SGHRS, CDR2 YFSETQ. The CDR3 here is CASSLPSGGGRTGELFF. For the CDR3, the DNA is TGCGCCAGCAGCTTGCCCAGTGGGGGGGGCCGAACCGGGGAGCTGTTTTTT. Complete variable domain (other parts from reference TRBV5-1 and TRBJ2-2): KAGVTQTPRYLIKTRGQQVTLSCSPISGHRSVSWYQQTPGQGLQFLFEYFSETQRNKGNFPGRFSGRQFSNSRSEMNVSTLELGDSALYLCASSLPSGGGRTGELFFGEGSRLTVL.

The chain links TRBV14 to TRBJ1-5; no clear D gene. The CDR3 spans 17 residues. The germline V gene has CDR1 SGHDN and CDR2 FVKESK. Trimming took 0 bases from V and 2 from J, leaving 14 bases between them. CDR3 region: CASSQEDGGYGNQPQHF. DNA of the CDR3: TGTGCCAGCAGCCAAGAAGACGGAGGGTACGGCAATCAGCCCCAGCATTTT.

This rearrangement joins TRBV9 to TRBJ2-2; D not certain. The germline V gene has CDR1 SGDLS and CDR2 YYNGEE. The V gene lost 8 bases and the J gene lost 4 bases, with 15 bases spanning the gap. The CDR3 totals 14 residues. CDR3 protein: CASTRVPGTGELFF. The CDR3, as DNA: TGTGCCAGTACCCGGGTACCGGGCACCGGGGAGCTGTTTTTT.

J is TRBJ2-7 and V is TRBV6-5; 7 bases agree with TRBD1. The germline V gene encodes CDR1 MNHEY and CDR2 SVGAGI. Trimming removed 5 bases from V and 3 bases from J; junction bases left unmatched: 10. This CDR3 is 15 amino acids long. CDR3 in amino acids: CASSRGQSIRYEQYF. CDR3 DNA: TGTGCCAGCAGTAGGGGGCAATCCATCCGCTACGAGCAGTACTTC.

The rearrangement joins TRBV7-2 to TRBJ1-5, with D possibly being TRBD1 (5 bases). CDR1 is SGHTA, CDR2 FQGNSA, per germline. The CDR3 extends over 15 amino acids. V dropped 2 bases and J dropped 7 bases, with 15 bases sitting between them. The CDR3 sequence: CASSLRWGDSQPQHF. DNA for the CDR3: TGTGCCAGCAGCTTAAGATGGGGGGATAGCCAGCCCCAGCATTTT.

This chain uses TRBV7-6 with TRBJ2-1, with 14 nucleotides matching TRBD2. V was clipped by 2 bases and J by 3 bases; unmatched bases: 3. Germline lookup yields CDR1 SGHVS and CDR2 FNYEAQ. This CDR3 has 17 amino acids. Here the CDR3 DNA reads TGTGCCAGCAGCTTAAGGACTAGCGGGGGGCACTACAATGAGCAGTTCTTC. Translating it yields CASSLRTSGGHYNEQFF.

The rearrangement links TRBV29-1 to TRBJ1-2, with no clear D. From germline, CDR1 is SQVTM and CDR2 ANQGSEA. V was shortened by 4 bases and J by 6 bases, with 12 bases between the two germline ends. The CDR3 is made up of 12 amino acids. The chain's CDR3 is CSVVGPADGYTF. The DNA of the CDR3 is TGCAGCGTTGTTGGGCCGGCTGATGGCTACACCTTC. The entire variable domain, with the rest obtained from reference TRBV29-1 and TRBJ1-2, is as follows: SAVISQKPSRDICQRGTSLTIQCQVDSQVTMMFWYRQQPGQSLTLIATANQGSEATYESGFVIDKFPISRPNLTFSTLTVSNMSPEDSSIYLCSVVGPADGYTFGSGTRLTVV.

This clone was seen only once. CDR3 amino acids: CATSEGGSSYEQYF. The CDR3 nucleotides are TGTGCCACCAGTGAGGGGGGGAGCTCCTACGAGCAGTACTTC. The J gene is TRBJ2-7, the V gene TRBV24-1; 7 bases align to TRBD2. Per germline, CDR1 KGHDR and CDR2 SFDVKD. Trimming at V came to 4 bases and at J to 0 bases, leaving 2 bases not matched to a gene. The CDR3 loop spans 14 amino acids.

This clone was seen once. The gene calls are TRBV5-4 and TRBJ2-3, with no clear D. Trimming removed 0 bases from V and 6 bases from J, with 8 bases in between. The germline V gene encodes CDR1 SGHNT and CDR2 YYREEE (reference sequence). This CDR3 spans 13 amino acids. The CDR3: CASSLDLSDTQYF. CDR3 bases: TGTGCCAGCAGCTTGGATCTCTCGGATACGCAGTATTTT.

This clone was seen a single time. Because the CDR3 is missing its conserved closing phenylalanine or tryptophan, this is likely a read error. The chain combines TRBV6-1 with TRBJ1-2; D ambiguous. V lost 1 base and J lost 3, with 9 bases in between. The CDR3 is 14 residues long. Germline CDR1 MNHNS, CDR2 SASEGT. The CDR3 loop is CASSEGTADYGYTL. The CDR3 DNA reads TGTGCCAGCAGTGAAGGGACTGCGGACTATGGCTACACCCTC.

V gene TRBV18 combines with J gene TRBJ2-3; D tentatively reads TRBD1 or TRBD2 (5 bases each). V was pared by 2 bases and J by 2 bases, with 8 bases between. Germline V gene lookup returns CDR1 KGHSH and CDR2 LQKENI. The CDR3 has 14 amino acids. CDR3 amino acids: CASSPRDHTDTQYF. Written as DNA, the CDR3 is TGTGCCAGCTCACCAAGGGACCACACAGATACGCAGTATTTT.

This rearrangement joins TRBV28 to TRBJ2-7; D is unclear. V lost 6 bases to trimming and J lost 0 bases, with 12 bases between them. Germline V gene data show CDR1 as MDHEN and CDR2 as SYDVKM. The length of the CDR3 is 14 residues. The CDR3 loop reads CASSRRFTSYEQYF. The CDR3 nucleotides are TGTGCCAGCAGCCGACGTTTCACCTCCTACGAGCAGTACTTC.

This clone was detected only a few times. The chain carries TRBV2 and TRBJ1-5; D gene unclear. This CDR3 has 13 residues. V lost 10 bases to trimming and J lost 5 bases, with 15 bases between them. The germline CDR1 and CDR2 sequences are SNHLY and FYNNEI. CDR3 in DNA: TGTGCCACCGGGTCCTATCCTGATCAGCCCCAGCATTTT. Translated, it gives CATGSYPDQPQHF.

V gene TRBV5-1 combines with J gene TRBJ2-3; 10 bases are shared with TRBD1. The V gene end was trimmed by 2 bases and the J gene end by 5 bases; junction bases not matched to a gene: 5. The CDR3 is made up of 15 amino acids. Germline CDR1 and CDR2: SGHRS and YFSETQ. The CDR3 loop reads CASSFGTGDRDTQYF. The CDR3 DNA sequence: TGCGCCAGCAGCTTCGGGACAGGGGACCGAGATACGCAGTATTTT.

The chain is built from TRBV7-9 and TRBJ2-1; the D gene is possibly TRBD2 (5 bases). The V gene lost 2 bases and the J gene lost 4 bases, with 9 bases spanning the gap. Germline V CDR1 and CDR2: SEHNR, FQNEAQ (reference sequence). The CDR3 contains 14 residues. CDR3 bases: TGTGCCAGCAGCTTACGGGGAGAATACAATGAGCAGTTCTTC. Translated, it gives CASSLRGEYNEQFF.

The V and J genes are TRBV25-1 and TRBJ2-3; TRBD1 agrees at 7 bases. The germline V gene encodes CDR1 MGHDK and CDR2 SYGVNS. CDR3 length: 15 residues. The trim removed 4 bases at V and 2 bases at J, leaving 6 bases unmatched. DNA for the CDR3: TGTGCCAGCAGTGTATGGGACAGTTCCACAGATACGCAGTATTTT. Residues: CASSVWDSSTDTQYF.

J is TRBJ1-5 and V is TRBV30; no clear D gene. V was trimmed by 5 bases and J by 1 base, leaving 9 bases between them. CDR1 GTSNPN and CDR2 SVGIG come from the germline V gene (reference sequence). The CDR3 sequence is 13 residues long. CDR3 DNA: TGTGCCTGGGCGAAAGACAGCAATCAGCCCCAGCATTTT. It codes for CAWAKDSNQPQHF.

The genes are TRBV28 and TRBJ2-7; weak D call: TRBD1 (6 bases). V was pared by 6 bases and J by 2 bases, with 14 bases between. Germline CDR1 is MDHEN and CDR2 is SYDVKM. The CDR3 consists of 14 residues. CDR3 protein: CASRGGQFTYEQYF. CDR3 nucleotides: TGTGCCAGCAGGGGCGGACAGTTCACCTACGAGCAGTACTTC.